A single T cell receptor beta chain is shown here with its context. Its binding antigen is unknown. It has no much larger one-base neighbor in the sample; base qualities were not kept. This sample is part of a study of PD-1 and CTLA-4 blockade in melanoma (dated by TCRdb to about 2021). As for the study more broadly: The study compared how PD-1 blockade and CTLA-4 blockade affected the melanoma-reactive CD8 T cell response in patients with melanoma.

CDR3 length: 13 amino acids, cysteine to phenylalanine. The retained sequence is limited to the CDR3, 39 bases, with the frame set at the first base. V is cut by 3 bases and J by 0 bases, and the space between the germline ends is 6 bases. From the germline V gene (reference sequence), CDR1 is MNHEY and CDR2 is SMNVEV. The library relied on the immunoSEQ multiplex PCR assay. The source is immuneACCESS, and TCRdb retained only in-frame sequences with V and J called. Part of the clones is not carried over; for the studies checked, unresolved V genes explain less than half of this, and the remainder is unexplained. Counted in this sample were 15,000 to 20,000 clones; roughly 73% of them appeared once. About 15% of the sample is taken by the ten largest.

This chain is built from TRBV27 and TRBJ2-7; TRBD1 might be the D gene, on 5 matching bases. This sequence was found in a human donor with melanoma. Sample: CD8+ T cells from peripheral blood, taken before anti-PD-1 treatment. The nucleotide sequence reads as follows: TGTGCCAGCAGTTTCAGGGTCTCCTACGAGCAGTACTTC. This sequence encodes CASSFRVSYEQYF.